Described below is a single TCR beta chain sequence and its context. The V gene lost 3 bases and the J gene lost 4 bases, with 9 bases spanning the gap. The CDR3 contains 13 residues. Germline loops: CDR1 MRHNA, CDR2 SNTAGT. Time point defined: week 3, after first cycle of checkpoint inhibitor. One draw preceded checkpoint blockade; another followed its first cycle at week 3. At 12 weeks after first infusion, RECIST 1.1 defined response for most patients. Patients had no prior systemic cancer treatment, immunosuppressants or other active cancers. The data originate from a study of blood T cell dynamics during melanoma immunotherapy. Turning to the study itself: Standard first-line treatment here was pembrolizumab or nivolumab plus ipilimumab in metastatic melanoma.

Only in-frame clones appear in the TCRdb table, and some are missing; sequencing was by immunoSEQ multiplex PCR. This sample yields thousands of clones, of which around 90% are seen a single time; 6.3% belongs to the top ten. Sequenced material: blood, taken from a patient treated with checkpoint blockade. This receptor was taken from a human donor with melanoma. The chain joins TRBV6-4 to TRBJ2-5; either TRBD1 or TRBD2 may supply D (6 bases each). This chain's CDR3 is CASSESGAETQYF. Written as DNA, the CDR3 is TGTGCCAGCAGTGAGTCGGGGGCAGAGACCCAGTACTTC.